This record concerns one T cell receptor beta chain sequence. The antigen it binds to is not known. Base qualities were left out, and no much larger clone turns up one base away. The data were obtained in a study of T cell changes during pregnancy in multiple sclerosis (dated by TCRdb to the late 2010s). At the level of the whole study: In women with multiple sclerosis, the researchers looked at how the T cell repertoire shifted as pregnancy progressed.

The CDR3 contains 15 residues, cysteine and phenylalanine counted. This entry keeps only the CDR3 DNA: 45 bases, framed from base 1. At the junction V is shortened by 2 bases and J by 5 bases; bases outside the gene matches: 6. The germline V gene encodes CDR1 MNHNY and CDR2 SVGAGI (reference sequence). Receptor amplification or capture employed the immunoSEQ multiplex PCR assay. Entries here come from immuneACCESS through TCRdb and include only in-frame sequences with V and J called. Some clones fail to appear in such tables; in the studies checked, an unresolved V gene covers under half of the shortfall, and the cause of the remainder is unknown. The sample table contains about 93,000 clones; only one count was recorded for approximately 90% of them. The ten top clones hold 0.9% to 0.95% of the sample.

This sequence originates from a female donor with multiple sclerosis, enrolled in a pregnancy study. Sequenced material: peripheral blood, taken before pregnancy. The V and J segments used are TRBV6-6 and TRBJ1-5; the junction holds 7 bases that match TRBD1. The CDR3 corresponds to CASSYPGTVDQPQHF. The sequence in DNA is TGTGCCAGCAGTTACCCGGGGACAGTGGATCAGCCCCAGCATTTT.